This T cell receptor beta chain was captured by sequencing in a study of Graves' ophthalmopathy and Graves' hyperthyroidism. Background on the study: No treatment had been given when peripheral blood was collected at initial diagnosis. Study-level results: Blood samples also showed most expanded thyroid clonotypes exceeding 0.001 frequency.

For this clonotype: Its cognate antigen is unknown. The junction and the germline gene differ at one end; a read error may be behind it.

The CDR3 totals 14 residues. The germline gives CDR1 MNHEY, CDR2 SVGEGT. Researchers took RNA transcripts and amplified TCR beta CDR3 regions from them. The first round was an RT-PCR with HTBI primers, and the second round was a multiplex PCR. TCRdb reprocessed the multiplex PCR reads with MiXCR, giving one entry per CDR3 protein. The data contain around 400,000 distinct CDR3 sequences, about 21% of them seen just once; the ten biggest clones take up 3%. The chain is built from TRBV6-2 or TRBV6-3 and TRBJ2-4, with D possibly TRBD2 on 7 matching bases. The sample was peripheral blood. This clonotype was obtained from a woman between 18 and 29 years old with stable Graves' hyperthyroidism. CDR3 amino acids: CASSYWGGSNIKYF. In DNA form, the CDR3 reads TGTGCCAGCAGTTACTGGGGGGGCTCAAACATTAAGTACTTC.